Listed below are T cell receptor beta chains from one sample, sequenced in a study of CD8+CD57+ T cells in acquired aplastic anemia. In TCRdb, the reads were re-called with MiXCR into one record per CDR3 protein. The repertoire consists of tens of thousands of distinct CDR3 sequences, with less than 85% occurring once and the leading ten covering roughly 80%. Sequencing used sorted CD4+, CD8+, or CD8+CD57+ T cells (not recorded which) from PBMCs. These receptors originate from a human donor with aplastic anemia. CDR3s include the opening cysteine and the closing phenylalanine or tryptophan. A D gene is named only where the DNA matches it firmly. Expanded clones get a size class; other rows say once, few or many, or leave the size out.

>TRBD2|TRBJ2-1|TRBV29-1|NA
CSVEGETSVDEQFF
TGCAGCGTTGAAGGTGAGACTAGCGTCGATGAGCAGTTCTTC
>NA|TRBJ1-6|TRBV19|few
CASSIGRQIYNSPLHF
TGTGCCAGTAGTATCGGGAGACAGATCTATAATTCACCCCTCCACTTT
>NA|TRBJ1-1|TRBV19|NA
CASSIDLPGKDTEAFF
TGTGCCAGTAGTATAGATCTTCCGGGGAAGGACACTGAAGCTTTCTTT
>NA|TRBJ1-3|TRBV2|NA
CARTGFGNTIYF
TGTGCCAGGACGGGGTTTGGAAACACCATATATTTT
>NA|TRBJ1-5|TRBV15|NA
CATSDPGYNQPQHF
TGTGCCACCAGTGATCCAGGGTACAATCAGCCCCAGCATTTT
>NA|TRBJ1-1|TRBV4-1|NA
CASSPDRQSTEAFF
TGCGCCAGCAGCCCAGACAGGCAGAGCACTGAAGCTTTCTTT
>NA|TRBJ1-2|TRBV11-3|NA
CASSPGGPGNYGYTF
TGTGCCAGCAGCCCCGGAGGGCCGGGGAACTATGGCTACACCTTC
>TRBD2|TRBJ2-1|TRBV7-8|NA
CASSVGLAGDYNEQFF
TGTGCCAGCAGCGTGGGACTAGCGGGAGACTACAATGAGCAGTTCTTC
>NA|TRBJ2-7|TRBV7-9|NA
CASSLQVHPAEQYF
TGCGCCAGCAGCTTACAGGTTCATCCGGCCGAGCAGTACTTC
>TRBD2|TRBJ2-1|TRBV9|once
CASSAGGLADNEQFF
TGTGCCAGCAGCGCTGGGGGACTAGCGGACAATGAGCAGTTCTTC
>NA|TRBJ1-3|TRBV20-1|NA
CSAGGGTNTIYF
TGCAGTGCAGGGGGGGGTACGAACACCATATATTTT
>NA|TRBJ2-7|TRBV15|few
CATSRALISYEQYF
TGTGCCACCAGCAGAGCCCTGATATCCTACGAGCAGTACTTC
>NA|TRBJ2-7|TRBV15|NA
CATSRDTYEQYF
TGTGCCACCAGCAGAGATACCTACGAGCAGTACTTC
>TRBD1|TRBJ1-4|TRBV15|few
CATSTGTGDEKLFF
TGTGCCACCAGCACCGGGACAGGGGACGAAAAACTGTTTTTT
>TRBD2|TRBJ2-7|TRBV7-3|NA
CASSLGYGGTYEQYF
TGTGCTAGCAGCTTAGGTTACGGGGGGACCTACGAGCAGTACTTC
>TRBD1|TRBJ2-3|TRBV6-1|NA
CASRQWTGTQYF
TGTGCCAGCAGACAGTGGACAGGCACGCAGTATTTT
>NA|TRBJ2-7|TRBV7-2|NA
CASSLQGNEQYF
TGTGCCAGCAGCTTACAGGGCAACGAGCAGTACTTC
>NA|TRBJ2-7|TRBV15|NA
CATARQDSYEQYF
TGTGCCACGGCGAGACAGGACTCCTACGAGCAGTACTTC
>NA|TRBJ2-7|TRBV12-3/TRBV12-4|NA
CASSLVRSYEQYF
TGTGCCAGCAGTTTAGTCAGGTCCTACGAGCAGTACTTC
>TRBD1|TRBJ2-7|TRBV25-1|NA
CASSEGQGQYEQYF
TGTGCCAGCAGTGAGGGACAGGGACAATACGAGCAGTACTTC
>TRBD1|TRBJ2-5|TRBV14|NA
CASSQDDRDWETQYF
TGTGCCAGCAGCCAAGACGACAGGGATTGGGAGACCCAGTACTTC
>NA|TRBJ2-5|TRBV7-8|medium-sized
CASSFGFGAPDETQYF
TGTGCCAGCAGCTTCGGTTTCGGGGCGCCGGACGAGACCCAGTACTTC
>TRBD1|TRBJ1-5|TRBV7-8|few
CASSLSGQVGQPQHF
TGTGCCAGCAGCTTATCCGGACAGGTCGGTCAGCCCCAGCATTTT
>TRBD1|TRBJ2-5|TRBV2|NA
CASTTGEETQYF
TGTGCCAGCACGACAGGGGAAGAGACCCAGTACTTC
>NA|TRBJ2-2|TRBV10-1|few
CASSAQIGTGELFF
TGCGCCAGCAGTGCTCAAATAGGGACCGGGGAGCTGTTTTTT
>TRBD1|TRBJ2-7|TRBV2|NA
CASSTNRGWDEQYF
TGTGCCAGCAGCACAAACAGGGGTTGGGACGAGCAGTACTTC
>TRBD2|TRBJ2-7|TRBV10-3|NA
CAISESTSGAYEQYF
TGTGCCATCAGTGAGTCGACTAGCGGGGCTTACGAGCAGTACTTC
>NA|TRBJ2-7|TRBV10-3|NA
CAISGRGYEQYF
TGTGCCATCAGTGGGCGGGGCTACGAGCAGTACTTC
>TRBD2|TRBJ2-7|TRBV10-1|few
CASSQGLAVDYEQYF
TGCGCCAGCAGTCAAGGACTAGCGGTGGACTACGAGCAGTACTTC
>NA|TRBJ2-5|TRBV29-1|few
CSVMKPGETQYF
TGCAGCGTCATGAAACCGGGGGAGACCCAGTACTTC
>NA|TRBJ1-5|TRBV19|NA
CASRGGLNSNQPQHF
TGTGCCAGTAGGGGGGGGCTGAATAGCAATCAGCCCCAGCATTTT
>TRBD1|TRBJ1-1|TRBV28|few
CASRRQGFKAFF
TGTGCCAGCCGGAGACAGGGTTTTAAAGCTTTCTTT
>NA|TRBJ2-5|TRBV7-3|NA
CASSLTAQETQYF
TGTGCCAGCAGCTTAACGGCCCAAGAGACCCAGTACTTC
>NA|TRBJ1-1|TRBV6-2/TRBV6-3|NA
CASSYSGLGTEAFF
TGTGCCAGCAGTTACTCAGGGCTAGGCACTGAAGCTTTCTTT
>NA|TRBJ2-7|TRBV2|NA
CASSPAYEQYF
TGTGCCAGCAGTCCAGCCTACGAGCAGTACTTC
>TRBD2|TRBJ2-3|TRBV25-1|NA
CASSDSGGGGDTQYF
TGTGCCAGCAGTGATAGCGGGGGCGGGGGGGATACGCAGTATTTT
>TRBD2|TRBJ2-5|TRBV20-1|NA
CGARAVASGSLETQYF
TGCGGTGCTAGAGCTGTGGCTAGCGGGAGTTTGGAGACCCAGTACTTC
>NA|TRBJ1-6|TRBV4-1|NA
CASSQEEGVNSPLHF
TGCGCCAGCAGCCAAGAGGAGGGGGTGAATTCACCCCTCCACTTT
>TRBD1|TRBJ2-7|TRBV29-1|NA
CSADIGQGGFEQYF
TGCAGCGCCGATATCGGACAGGGGGGGTTCGAGCAGTACTTC
>TRBD1|TRBJ2-7|TRBV15|NA
CATSIGTGGYEQYF
TGTGCCACCAGCATTGGGACAGGGGGCTACGAGCAGTACTTC
>TRBD2|TRBJ2-1|TRBV2|NA
CASSLAGVNYNEQFF
TGTGCCAGCAGTTTAGCGGGAGTAAATTACAATGAGCAGTTCTTC
>TRBD1|TRBJ1-6|TRBV2|NA
CASSRGQSNSPLHF
TGTGCCAGCAGTAGGGGACAGAGTAATTCACCCCTCCACTTT
>NA|TRBJ2-7|TRBV12-3/TRBV12-4|many
CASSWQGFPYEQYF
TGTGCCAGCAGTTGGCAGGGTTTCCCCTACGAGCAGTACTTC
>TRBD2|TRBJ2-1|TRBV15|once
CATSRGGSGGANNEQFF
TGTGCCACCAGCAGAGGCGGAAGCGGGGGAGCGAACAATGAGCAGTTCTTC
>NA|TRBJ1-2|TRBV15|NA
CATTLGSQQFYGYTF
TGTGCCACCACCCTCGGCAGCCAACAATTCTATGGCTACACCTTC
>NA|TRBJ1-2|TRBV7-9|NA
CASSLTKFYGYTF
TGTGCCAGCAGCTTGACTAAATTCTATGGCTACACCTTC
>NA|TRBJ1-1|TRBV7-9|NA
CASSLYGGTEAFF
TGTGCCAGCAGCTTGTATGGGGGCACTGAAGCTTTCTTT
>NA|TRBJ2-7|TRBV20-1|NA
CSASRDPYEQYF
TGCAGTGCTAGCCGGGACCCCTACGAGCAGTACTTC
>TRBD2|TRBJ2-7|TRBV24-1|NA
CATSDLISSGLSPTSYEQYF
TGTGCCACCAGTGACCTTATTAGTAGCGGGTTATCCCCAACCTCCTACGAGCAGTACTTC
>TRBD1|TRBJ2-2|TRBV10-3|NA
CAIREAGTGVAGELFF
TGTGCCATCAGGGAGGCCGGGACAGGGGTGGCCGGGGAGCTGTTTTTT
>NA|TRBJ1-1|TRBV19|NA
CASSINLISGSMNTEAFF
TGTGCCAGTAGTATAAACTTAATCTCAGGGTCAATGAACACTGAAGCTTTCTTT
>NA|TRBJ1-6|TRBV2|NA
CASSRGRGGNSPLHF
TGTGCCAGCAGTAGGGGCAGGGGTGGGAATTCACCCCTCCACTTT
>TRBD2|TRBJ2-3|TRBV20-1|NA
CSAREVLAGGFTQYF
TGCAGTGCTAGAGAGGTCCTAGCGGGGGGTTTTACGCAGTATTTT
>NA|TRBJ1-3|TRBV10-3|few
CAISERLLGNTIYF
TGTGCCATCAGTGAGCGGCTCTTGGGAAACACCATATATTTT
>TRBD2|TRBJ2-7|TRBV29-1|NA
CSGNSGSGHEQYF
TGCAGCGGTAACAGCGGGAGTGGCCACGAGCAGTACTTC